A selection of T cell receptor beta chains follows, all from one sample in a study of shared clonotypes between healthy human individuals. The assay was immunoSEQ multiplex PCR, and TCRdb's table has in-frame clones only and misses some. Here the sample spans around 700,000 clones, 72% being singletons. Sequenced sample: memory CD4+ T cells sorted from blood. These receptors originate from a woman aged 25 to 39 in good health. Both conserved end residues are part of each CDR3. The order of the fields is V gene, clone size, CDR3 protein. Clone size is shown for a subset of rows, as once, few, many or a class of expanded clone.

TRBV5-5	NA	CASRLGQANGELFF
TRBV7-6	NA	CASSLLQGAGQPQHF
TRBV18	NA	CASSRTSGTSGEQYF
TRBV2	NA	CASSDSGANVLTF
TRBV27	once	CASSFNARGNQPQHF
TRBV28	NA	CASTGTGAKSGRSYTF
TRBV7-9	few	CASSLTSEQYF
TRBV19	NA	CASSIGIQGSYTF
TRBV15	NA	CATSRDDRGSYGYTF
TRBV14	NA	CASSQGLAGVSRGETQYF
TRBV11-3	NA	CASSLSSTSYEQYF
TRBV5-1	NA	CASSLVPTSGRVSYNEQFF
TRBV6-5	NA	CANTKLVSPYNEQFF
TRBV5-1	NA	CASSRGQGASEQFF
TRBV19	once	CASSMGQLGNQPQHF
TRBV28	NA	CASSLPAGGPSGELFF
TRBV5-4	NA	CASSGDRAKLRYF
TRBV6-1	NA	CASSEYRTDIDTQYF
TRBV4-1	NA	CASSQPLAGTYEQYF
TRBV4-1	NA	CASSQEDRGVLEAFF
TRBV7-9	NA	CASSSTQVGSGRETQYF
TRBV27	NA	CASSLHGTGIYGYTF
TRBV19	NA	CASSITGDSLAYEQYF
TRBV7-2	NA	CASSRWGRETGELFF
TRBV29-1	NA	CSVAGNEQYF
TRBV20-1	NA	CSASTTYEQYF
TRBV7-2	NA	CARGTGNYGYTF
TRBV5-1	NA	CASSLGRPTDTQYF
TRBV18	few	CASSPRGYEQYF
TRBV4-2	NA	CASSPVGGGPGETQYF
TRBV5-1	many	CASSLASGETYEQYF
TRBV28	NA	CASSPSTGVRGGYTF
TRBV18	few	CASSPLLQSGDTGELFF